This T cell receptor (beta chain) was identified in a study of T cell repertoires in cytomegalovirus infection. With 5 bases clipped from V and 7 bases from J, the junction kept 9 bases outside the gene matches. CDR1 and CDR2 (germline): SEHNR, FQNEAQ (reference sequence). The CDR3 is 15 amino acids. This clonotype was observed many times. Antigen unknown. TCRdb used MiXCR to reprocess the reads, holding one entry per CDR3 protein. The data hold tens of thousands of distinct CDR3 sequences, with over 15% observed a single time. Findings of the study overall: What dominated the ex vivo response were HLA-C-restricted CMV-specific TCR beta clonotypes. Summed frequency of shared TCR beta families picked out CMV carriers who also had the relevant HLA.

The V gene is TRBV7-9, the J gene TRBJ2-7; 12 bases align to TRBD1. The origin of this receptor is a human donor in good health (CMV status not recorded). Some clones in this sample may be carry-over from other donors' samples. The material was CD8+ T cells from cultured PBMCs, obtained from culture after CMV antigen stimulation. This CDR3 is CASSPPGQGAREQYF. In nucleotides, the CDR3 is TGTGCCAGCAGCCCGCCGGGACAGGGGGCGAGGGAGCAGTACTTC.